The next 30 T cell receptor beta chains were all read from a single sample in a study of control samples from healthy donors and cancer patients. TCRdb's table, derived via immunoSEQ multiplex PCR, lists solely in-frame clones and lacks some. The sample records over 100,000 clones, approximately 90% being singletons. Sequencing was performed on blood. These receptors originate from a woman aged 45 to 65 in good health.

This clone has just one count. The J gene is TRBJ1-2, the V gene TRBV19, with 7 bases that match TRBD1. From germline, CDR1 is LNHDA and CDR2 SQIVND (reference sequence). V shed 6 bases, J shed 3 bases, and the junction held 10 bases outside the gene matches. The CDR3 spans 15 residues. DNA of the CDR3: TGTGCCAGTAGGATTGGACAGGCCACGGACTATGGCTACACCTTC. It codes for CASRIGQATDYGYTF.

The chain recombines TRBV19 with TRBJ1-2, with a tentative D call TRBD1 (6 bases). Germline-derived CDR1 and CDR2 are LNHDA and SQIVND (reference sequence). Trimming removed 9 bases at V and 4 bases at J, with 9 bases between. The CDR3 is made up of 11 amino acids. CDR3 protein: CASGQSYGYTF. As DNA, the CDR3 is TGTGCCAGCGGACAGAGCTATGGCTACACCTTC.

The chain joins TRBV28 to TRBJ1-2; D is undetermined. The CDR3 is 13 amino acids. V lost 5 bases, J lost 8 bases, and 15 bases lay in between. Germline-derived CDR1 and CDR2 are MDHEN and SYDVKM. CDR3 protein: CASSLSRWKGYTF. The CDR3 coding sequence is TGTGCCAGCAGTCTCTCCCGTTGGAAGGGCTACACCTTC.

The V call is TRBV5-1, the J call TRBJ2-5; no clear D. CDR3 size: 12 residues. Germline CDR1 SGHRS, CDR2 YFSETQ. Trimming removed 5 bases from V and 1 base from J, with 6 bases in between. The CDR3 nucleotides read TGCGCCAGCAGTGATTTCCAAGAGACCCAGTACTTC. Protein sequence: CASSDFQETQYF.

The chain joins TRBV19 to TRBJ2-7, with TRBD2 as a possible D gene (5 bases). Germline loops: CDR1 LNHDA, CDR2 SQIVND (reference sequence). The CDR3 contains 12 residues. Trimming shortened V by 6 bases and J by 6 bases, and 12 bases separated the two germline ends. CDR3 sequence reads: CASSRGLSEQYF. The DNA for the CDR3 is TGTGCCAGTAGCAGAGGACTCTCCGAGCAGTACTTC.

The DNA for the CDR3 is TGTGCCAGCTCACCTGCTAGGACAGGGGATGGCTACACCTTC. Translated, it gives CASSPARTGDGYTF. V gene TRBV18 combines with J gene TRBJ1-2; the match to TRBD1 covers 9 bases. Germline V gene data show CDR1 as KGHSH and CDR2 as LQKENI. This CDR3 spans 14 amino acids. Trimming at V came to 3 bases and at J to 6 bases, leaving 5 bases not matched to a gene.

Only one count was recorded for this clone. V usage is TRBV28 and J usage is TRBJ1-1; D is perhaps TRBD1 (5 bases). This CDR3 spans 14 amino acids. CDR1 is MDHEN and CDR2 is SYDVKM in the germline V gene. The V and J ends lost 5 bases and 11 bases respectively, with 21 bases between them. The CDR3 DNA is TGTGCCAGCAGTCCCGGGGGACCGGACCTTGGGGCTTTCTTT. Protein product: CASSPGGPDLGAFF.

The chain is built from TRBV6-2 or TRBV6-3 and TRBJ2-4; 7 nucleotides align to TRBD2. The CDR3 totals 20 residues. Germline CDR1 reads MNHEY; CDR2 reads SVGEGT. J was trimmed by 0 bases and V by 2 bases; bases with no gene match: 16. The CDR3 sequence is CASSYTWGGAGNLAKNIQYF. The CDR3 coding sequence is TGTGCCAGCAGTTACACCTGGGGAGGGGCCGGGAATCTAGCCAAAAACATTCAGTACTTC.

The CDR3 DNA reads as TGTGCCAGCAGTTCACTGGGGAACAATGAGCAGTTCTTC. Its protein is CASSSLGNNEQFF. The chain couples TRBV6-5 to TRBJ2-1; D gene unclear. V lost 4 bases and J 5 bases, leaving 9 bases between the germline ends. CDR1 and CDR2 from the germline V gene are MNHEY and SVGAGI. The CDR3 consists of 13 residues.

The CDR3 protein is CASSQSGTLGYTF. In DNA, the CDR3 is TGTGCCAGCAGCCAATCCGGGACCCTCGGCTACACCTTC. The genes are TRBV16 and TRBJ1-2; weak D call: TRBD1 (5 bases). This CDR3 has 13 amino acids. Germline CDR1 KGHSY, CDR2 FQNENV. V lost 0 bases and J lost 8, with 10 bases in between. The whole variable domain, remainder taken from reference TRBV16 and TRBJ1-2, is GEEVAQTPKHLVRGEGQKAKLYCAPIKGHSYVFWYQQVLKNEFKFLISFQNENVFDETGMPKERFSAKCLPNSPCSLEIQATKLEDSAVYFCASSQSGTLGYTFGSGTRLTVV.

The gene calls are TRBV25-1 and TRBJ1-4; the D gene is possibly TRBD1 (5 bases). V gave up 2 bases and J gave up 11 bases, with 12 bases separating them. The CDR3 has 13 amino acids. CDR1 and CDR2 from the germline V gene are MGHDK and SYGVNS. The CDR3 nucleotides read TGTGCCAGCAGTGAACCTTACGGGGGGAAACTGTTTTTT. This gives the protein CASSEPYGGKLFF.

V is TRBV5-4 and J is TRBJ2-2; TRBD2 aligns across 11 bases. The CDR3 has 15 amino acids. Germline loops: CDR1 SGHNT, CDR2 YYREEE (reference sequence). The V gene end was trimmed by 5 bases and the J gene end by 5 bases; junction bases not matched to a gene: 5. Here the CDR3 reads CASSVAGGRTGELFF. In nucleotides, the CDR3 is TGTGCCAGCAGTGTAGCGGGGGGGCGGACCGGGGAGCTGTTTTTT.

The chain uses TRBV10-3 and TRBJ1-1; D not certain. V lost 10 bases to trimming and J lost 3 bases, with 9 bases between them. The CDR3 runs to 11 residues. CDR1 is ENHRY and CDR2 is SYGVKD in the germline V gene. CDR3: CATRFDTEAFF. The DNA for the CDR3 is TGTGCCACCCGGTTTGACACTGAAGCTTTCTTT.

The chain couples TRBV19 to TRBJ1-2; D unresolved. CDR3 length: 15 residues. Between the trimmed V and J ends, which lost 0 bases and 4 bases, there was a span of 12 bases. Germline V gives CDR1 LNHDA, CDR2 SQIVND (reference sequence). CDR3 protein: CASSIEVRQPYGYTF. Written as DNA, the CDR3 is TGTGCCAGTAGTATAGAAGTACGGCAACCCTATGGCTACACCTTC.

The chain uses TRBV27 and TRBJ1-2; TRBD1 aligns across 7 bases. The germline gives CDR1 MNHEY, CDR2 SMNVEV (reference sequence). V shed 5 bases and J 9 bases; nucleotides not matched to a gene: 12. This CDR3 is built from 14 residues. For the CDR3, the DNA is TGTGCCAGCAGTATGGACAGGTCCCCTTTGAGCTACACCTTC. Protein: CASSMDRSPLSYTF.

The genes are TRBV19 and TRBJ2-7; D may be TRBD2 (5 bases). V dropped 1 base and J dropped 1 base, with 14 bases sitting between them. CDR1 and CDR2 (germline): LNHDA, SQIVND (reference sequence). The CDR3 loop spans 16 amino acids. The CDR3 protein is CASSIALLRGSYEQYF. The CDR3 nucleotides are TGTGCCAGTAGTATAGCCCTCCTGAGAGGGTCCTACGAGCAGTACTTC.

This chain links TRBV4-1 with TRBJ2-1; no clear D gene. The CDR3 contains 13 residues. Between the trimmed V and J ends, which lost 0 bases and 8 bases, there was a span of 8 bases. CDR1 and CDR2 (germline): MGHRA, YSYEKL. The CDR3: CASSQDSADEQFF. CDR3 coding DNA: TGCGCCAGCAGCCAAGATTCGGCAGATGAGCAGTTCTTC.

This clone was observed a few times. The chain uses TRBV19 and TRBJ2-5; TRBD2 matches at 13 bases. Germline V gives CDR1 LNHDA, CDR2 SQIVND (reference sequence). The CDR3 loop spans 15 amino acids. V trimming: 5 bases; J trimming: 6 bases; junction bases outside the gene matches: 6. CDR3 region: CASSDPGLAGKTQYF. CDR3 DNA: TGTGCCAGTAGTGATCCGGGACTAGCGGGGAAGACCCAGTACTTC.

V usage is TRBV19 and J usage is TRBJ2-7; 12 bases map to TRBD1. CDR3 length equals 15 residues. V shed 6 bases and J 6 bases; nucleotides not matched to a gene: 9. Germline V lookup: CDR1 LNHDA, CDR2 SQIVND (reference sequence). Here the CDR3 DNA reads TGTGCCAGTAGCCTCCGGGACAGGGGGCCGGGCGAGCAGTACTTC. This gives the protein CASSLRDRGPGEQYF.

This chain connects TRBV28 to TRBJ2-4, with 8 bases fitting TRBD2. Germline-derived CDR1 and CDR2 are MDHEN and SYDVKM. CDR3 length equals 15 residues. J gave up 9 bases and V 3 bases, and 10 bases lay outside the gene matches. The CDR3 is CASSLGGTRGAIQYF. The CDR3 DNA reads as TGTGCCAGCAGTTTGGGTGGGACTAGGGGGGCCATTCAGTACTTC.

The V gene is TRBV7-9, the J gene TRBJ2-5; 8 positions match TRBD1. CDR3 length equals 15 residues. V shed 5 bases, J shed 5 bases, and the junction held 10 bases outside the gene matches. CDR1 and CDR2 (germline): SEHNR, FQNEAQ (reference sequence). In DNA, the CDR3 is TGTGCCAGCAGCGCACCGGACAGGGCGTCGGAGACCCAGTACTTC. It encodes CASSAPDRASETQYF.

This chain connects TRBV6-4 to TRBJ1-2, with 9 nucleotides matching TRBD1. Germline CDR1 and CDR2: MRHNA and SNTAGT. Trimming at V came to 3 bases and at J to 7 bases, leaving 6 bases not matched to a gene. The length of the CDR3 is 14 residues. The CDR3 region is CASSETTGGSGYTF. CDR3 nucleotides: TGTGCCAGCAGTGAAACGACAGGGGGTAGTGGCTACACCTTC.

The chain recombines TRBV19 with TRBJ1-4; D gene uncertain. Trimming stripped 2 bases from V and 7 bases from J, with 14 bases between. Per germline, CDR1 LNHDA and CDR2 SQIVND (reference sequence). The length of the CDR3 is 15 residues. The CDR3 is CASSITGTQAEKLFF. Written as DNA, the CDR3 is TGTGCCAGTAGTATAACCGGAACCCAGGCTGAAAAACTGTTTTTT.

The chain uses TRBV30 and TRBJ2-7; 8 positions match TRBD1. The germline V gene has CDR1 GTSNPN and CDR2 SVGIG (reference sequence). CDR3 length: 14 amino acids. Losses at the gene ends were 3 bases for V and 3 bases for J; bases not matched to a gene: 7. The CDR3 DNA sequence: TGTGCCTGGAGACCCGGGACAGGAGACTACGAGCAGTACTTC. Its translation is CAWRPGTGDYEQYF.

This chain uses TRBV3-1 (or the pseudogene TRBV3-2) with TRBJ2-7; D remains unclear. V gave up 3 bases and J gave up 3 bases, with 9 bases separating them. This CDR3 has 13 residues. Germline-derived CDR1 and CDR2 are LGHDT and YNNKEL (reference sequence). CDR3 protein: CASSHYARYEQYF. For the CDR3, the DNA is TGTGCCAGCAGCCACTATGCACGCTACGAGCAGTACTTC.

This clone was detected only a few times. The rearrangement links TRBV7-6 to TRBJ1-5; unclear D gene. The germline V gene encodes CDR1 SGHVS and CDR2 FNYEAQ. V was cut by 5 bases and J by 1 base, with 15 bases left in between. The CDR3 has 16 residues. The CDR3 loop reads CASSARDGGSNQPQHF. CDR3 nucleotide sequence: TGTGCCAGCAGCGCCCGCGACGGTGGGAGCAATCAGCCCCAGCATTTT.

The chain recombines TRBV2 with TRBJ2-7; D possibly matches TRBD1 or TRBD2 (5 bases each). Trimming pared 4 bases from V and 6 bases from J, leaving 16 bases between. In germline, CDR1 is SNHLY, CDR2 FYNNEI. The CDR3 length is 14 residues. The CDR3 reads CASSAGRPGAEQYF. CDR3 coding DNA: TGTGCCAGCAGTGCCGGCCGTCCCGGGGCCGAGCAGTACTTC. The whole variable domain, remainder taken from reference TRBV2 and TRBJ2-7, is EPEVTQTPSHQVTQMGQEVILRCVPISNHLYFYWYRQILGQKVEFLVSFYNNEISEKSEIFDDQFSVERPDGSNFTLKIRSTKLEDSAMYFCASSAGRPGAEQYFGPGTRLTVT.

This chain connects TRBV27 to TRBJ1-5; 10 nucleotides match TRBD1. The germline CDR1 and CDR2 sequences are MNHEY and SMNVEV (reference sequence). The CDR3 spans 17 residues. The V segment lost 6 bases and the J segment 6 bases; nucleotides outside the gene matches: 14. This CDR3 reads CASRSITGTGVGQPQHF. The CDR3 DNA sequence: TGTGCCAGCAGGTCAATTACCGGGACAGGGGTAGGTCAGCCCCAGCATTTT.

The chain recombines TRBV7-9 with TRBJ2-2; 14 bases match TRBD2. J gave up 2 bases and V 5 bases, and 4 bases lay outside the gene matches. Germline CDR1 is SEHNR and CDR2 is FQNEAQ (reference sequence). The CDR3 runs 17 residues. The CDR3 here is CASSRTSGRLNTGELFF. CDR3 sequence (DNA): TGTGCCAGCAGCCGGACTAGCGGGAGGCTTAACACCGGGGAGCTGTTTTTT.

The V call is TRBV4-2, the J call TRBJ2-1, with TRBD1 matching over 8 bases. The V gene's germline CDR1 is LGHNA and CDR2 YNFKEQ. CDR3 length equals 15 residues. V lost 1 base, J lost 7 bases, and 6 bases stayed unmatched. The CDR3 nucleotides read TGTGCCAGCAGCCAAGCCGACAGGGGACGGAATGAGCAGTTCTTC. This codes for CASSQADRGRNEQFF.